This TCR beta chain was sequenced during a study of CD8 T cells in ankylosing spondylitis. Trimming removed 5 bases at V and 0 bases at J, with 14 bases between. Germline V gene data show CDR1 as SGHAT and CDR2 as FQNNGV. CDR3 length equals 17 residues. TCRdb re-analysed the 5' RACE reads in MiXCR, keeping a single row per CDR3 protein. The sample includes about 250,000 distinct CDR3 sequences, over 7% of them seen just once. This clonotype has a handful of counts. Its antigen is undetermined. Study-level findings and limits: Disease-linked clones were found to be CD8+ and relatively rare in peripheral blood.

The J gene is TRBJ2-6, the V gene TRBV11-2, with a tentative D call TRBD1 (6 bases). The specimen sequenced was blood, either unsorted or a sorted T cell fraction (not recorded which). The source is a female donor with ankylosing spondylitis or in good health (not recorded which). This chain's CDR3 is CASSPRQAFSGANVLTF. For the CDR3, the DNA is TGTGCCAGCAGCCCGCGACAGGCTTTCTCTGGGGCCAACGTCCTGACTTTC. Filled out from reference TRBV11-2 and TRBJ2-6, the complete variable domain reads EAGVAQSPRYKIIEKRQSVAFWCNPISGHATLYWYQQILGQGPKLLIQFQNNGVVDDSQLPKDRFSAERLKGVDSTLKIQPAKLEDSAVYLCASSPRQAFSGANVLTFGAGSRLTVL.